These T cell receptor beta chains were read from a single sample in a study of T cell repertoires in cytomegalovirus infection. TCRdb passed the reads through MiXCR, listing each CDR3 protein once. The sample holds over 300,000 distinct CDR3 sequences, more than 8% seen once. Sequencing input: PBMCs. All receptors come from a human donor in good health (CMV status not recorded). Some clones in this sample may be carry-over from other donors' samples. CDR3s include the opening cysteine and the closing phenylalanine or tryptophan. Clone size appears in some rows only: once, few, many, or a class for an expanded clone.

cdr3_aa v_call clone_size
CASSQNSQETQYF TRBV18 few
CASSLGQTNYEQYF TRBV12-3/TRBV12-4 many
CASSLAPRQENIQYF TRBV7-8 many
CASSFGAGVYF TRBV12-3/TRBV12-4 many
CASSYGAGGWYTQYF TRBV7-8 many
CASKQQGLETQYF TRBV27 -
CASTPLASGRINEQFF TRBV6-6 many
CASSGRTGGYEQYF TRBV12-3/TRBV12-4 few
CASSLEGQGSGYGYTF TRBV12-3/TRBV12-4 many
CASSRDAEAFF TRBV18 once
CATSRPYGLAGLSRGDTQYF TRBV15 few
CASSQQQIWTGETQYF TRBV18 -
CASSRSATNEKLFF TRBV28 few
CSGRIAAPWEIQNEQFF TRBV29-1 -
CASSGTSGRYNEQFF TRBV6-4 few
CAWGRGRPYEQYF TRBV30 -
CASSLDPTGKRGYTF TRBV28 few
CASSLTMGGYTF TRBV28 -
CASSPLLADTQYF TRBV7-2 many
CAVGTNYQETQYF TRBV5-4 few
CASSPSMTTTEAFF TRBV12-3/TRBV12-4 few
CASSYPGPYGYTF TRBV7-2 few
CASSQGLDRMRQPQHF TRBV14 -
CASSLDQEEQYF TRBV7-8 many
CASSFGGGPNEQFF TRBV7-3 many
CASSPPGQPNQPQHF TRBV12-3/TRBV12-4 few
CASSFGSVDEQFF TRBV27 once
CASSSRTSGSTDTQYF TRBV7-9 many
CASLDRVAYSNQPQHF TRBV6-1 -
CATQPGQGNNEQFF TRBV10-3 few
CSARDRLAEVATGELFF TRBV20-1 -
CASYRDRAYNEQFF TRBV28 -
CASSLALGGRSYNEQFF TRBV11-1 many